The rows below give T cell receptor beta chains drawn from one sample of a study of a mutant IDH1 vaccine in newly diagnosed glioma. Their recognized antigens are unknown. The table came from immunoSEQ multiplex PCR; TCRdb's copy has only in-frame clones and leaves some out. The sample carries more than 35,000 clones, 81% recorded once. Sequencing was performed on PBMCs, taken from a glioma patient whose treatment included an IDH1 peptide vaccine. Every receptor here comes from a woman in her thirties or forties with glioma. Some clones in this sample may be carry-over from other donors' samples. The CDR3 runs from the conserved cysteine through the conserved F or W. A D gene is named only where the DNA matches it firmly. A clone size is listed for some rows: how often the clone was seen (once, few, many), or a class if it is expanded.

D gene	V gene	J gene	clone size	CDR3 DNA	CDR3 protein
-	TRBV7-9	TRBJ1-4	-	TGTGCCAGCAGCTCGGGTGAAAAACTGTTTTTT	CASSSGEKLFF
TRBD2	TRBV7-3	TRBJ2-2	-	TGTGCCAGCAGCCCAGCGTCAGCGGGGGAATACACCGGGGAGCTGTTTTTT	CASSPASAGEYTGELFF
TRBD1	TRBV28	TRBJ1-6	-	TGTGCCAGCAGTTTACGGACAGGGGGCGCGTCACCCCTCCACTTT	CASSLRTGGASPLHF
-	TRBV6-5	TRBJ1-6	-	TGTGCCAGCAGTGACTCCGGGGTCCTGAATTCACCCCTCCACTTT	CASSDSGVLNSPLHF
-	TRBV28	TRBJ1-2	-	TGTGCCAGCCGAGAGGGTATCCGAGGGTCGGGTGGCTACACCTTC	CASREGIRGSGGYTF
-	TRBV5-4	TRBJ1-1	-	TGTGCCAGCAGGGGGGCCAGGGGTACTGAAGCTTTCTTT	CASRGARGTEAFF
TRBD1	TRBV7-2	TRBJ1-2	-	TGTGCCAGCAGTTACTCCGGGACAGCTCCAGAGTATGGCTACACCTTC	CASSYSGTAPEYGYTF
-	TRBV5-4	TRBJ2-2	-	TGTGCCAGCAGCACTCCAGGGGATTTGAACACCGGGGAGCTGTTTTTT	CASSTPGDLNTGELFF
-	TRBV15	TRBJ2-2	-	TGTGCCACCAGCAGATTCAACTGGGGGGTCCCCGGGGAGCTGTTTTTT	CATSRFNWGVPGELFF
TRBD2	TRBV4-3	TRBJ2-2	-	TGCGCCAGCAGCCAAGTGGCGGGGGGGAGAATTGGCACCGGGGAGCTGTTTTTT	CASSQVAGGRIGTGELFF
TRBD2	TRBV4-1	TRBJ2-1	-	TGCGCCAGCAGCCAAGTTCGACTAGCGGTGTACAATGAGCAGTTCTTC	CASSQVRLAVYNEQFF
TRBD1	TRBV5-1	TRBJ2-7	-	TGCGCCAGCAGCTTAACAGGGGGCCTCTCCTACGAGCAGTACTTC	CASSLTGGLSYEQYF
-	TRBV2	TRBJ1-2	-	TGTGCCAGCATCCGAGACCGGACTAACTATGGCTACACCTTC	CASIRDRTNYGYTF
-	TRBV14	TRBJ1-6	-	TGTGCCAGCAGCTCCCGGGGTAATTCACCCCTCCACTTT	CASSSRGNSPLHF
-	TRBV5-1	TRBJ2-5	few	TGCGCCAGCAGCTTGGAACAGCTTCAAGAGACCCAGTACTTC	CASSLEQLQETQYF
TRBD2	TRBV5-1	TRBJ2-7	-	TGCGCCAGCAGCATCATAGCGGGAGGGTACGAGCAGTACTTC	CASSIIAGGYEQYF
-	TRBV5-5	TRBJ1-5	-	TGTGCCAGCAGCGCCCCGAATCAGCCCCAGCATTTT	CASSAPNQPQHF
-	TRBV6-1	TRBJ2-1	-	TGTGCCAGCAGTGGATTAGGATGGGGGGATGACCACGGCAATGAGCAGTTCTTC	CASSGLGWGDDHGNEQFF
-	TRBV19	TRBJ2-5	-	TGTGCCAGTAGTTCAGGGGGGCAAGAGACCCAGTACTTC	CASSSGGQETQYF
TRBD1	TRBV7-2	TRBJ2-7	-	TGTGCCAGCAGCTCCCGGGACAGTGAGTCCTACGAGCAGTACTTC	CASSSRDSESYEQYF
-	TRBV5-5	TRBJ2-5	few	TGTGCCAGCAGCCTCCGGGACGCCCGAACACAAGAGACCCAGTACTTC	CASSLRDARTQETQYF
-	TRBV9	TRBJ1-2	-	TGTGCCAGCAGCGTAGACGTCAGTCACTATGGCTACACCTTC	CASSVDVSHYGYTF
-	TRBV4-1	TRBJ2-3	-	TGCGCCAGCTGCAGTATCATTCCCACCACAGATACGCAGTATTTT	CASCSIIPTTDTQYF
-	TRBV5-1	TRBJ2-5	-	TGCGCCAGCAGCTGGACAGAAAAAGAGACCCAGTACTTC	CASSWTEKETQYF
TRBD2	TRBV5-4	TRBJ2-7	-	TGTGCCAGCAGCCCCACTAGCGGGAGGGCCTACGAGCAGTACTTC	CASSPTSGRAYEQYF
TRBD1	TRBV5-4	TRBJ2-7	-	TGTGCCAGCAGCTGGCGCCGGGACAGCGATTACTACGAGCAGTACTTC	CASSWRRDSDYYEQYF
TRBD2	TRBV5-1	TRBJ2-7	-	TGCGCCAGCAGCAGCACTAGCGGGAGCTACGAGCAGTACTTC	CASSSTSGSYEQYF
-	TRBV4-2	TRBJ2-3	few	TGTGCCAGCAGCGAGGCTGAGGGATACACAGATACGCAGTATTTT	CASSEAEGYTDTQYF
-	TRBV21-1	TRBJ2-1	-	TGTGCCAGCAGCAAATCGCTAGCGGGGGCCTCCTACAATGAGCAGTTCTTC	CASSKSLAGASYNEQFF
TRBD1	TRBV5-4	TRBJ1-6	-	TGTGCCAGCAGCTCATGGACAGGGGATTCACCCCTCCACTTT	CASSSWTGDSPLHF
TRBD1	TRBV4-2	TRBJ1-2	-	TGTGCCAGCAGCCAAGATGTGAGACAGGGGGGCGGCTACACCTTC	CASSQDVRQGGGYTF
-	TRBV4-1	TRBJ1-5	-	TGCGCCAGCAGCCAAGAAGGCAGATCCAATCAGCCCCAGCATTTT	CASSQEGRSNQPQHF
-	TRBV4-1	TRBJ1-1	-	TGCGCCAGCAGCCCCATTGGGGGGCGCGGTCTGAACACTGAAGCTTTCTTT	CASSPIGGRGLNTEAFF
-	TRBV7-3	TRBJ1-1	-	TGTGCCAGCAGCTTAAGGGAGGTGGTGAACACTGAAGCTTTCTTT	CASSLREVVNTEAFF
-	TRBV4-2	TRBJ2-3	-	TGTGCCAGCAGCCCAGACACGAGCGTCCCCACGCAGTATTTT	CASSPDTSVPTQYF
-	TRBV27	TRBJ1-1	-	TGTGCCAGCAGTTTTTTAAGTGTGGGAGGCACTGAAGCTTTCTTT	CASSFLSVGGTEAFF
-	TRBV28	TRBJ1-2	-	TGTGCCAGCAGCCTAAATTACTATGGCTACACCTTC	CASSLNYYGYTF
-	TRBV23-1	TRBJ1-1	-	TGCGCCAGCAGAGGGGGGGGTGGCACTGAAGCTTTCTTT	CASRGGGGTEAFF
TRBD1	TRBV5-6	TRBJ2-1	-	TGTGCCAGCAGGGTGAGAGGACAGGGTGGGAATGAGCAGTTCTTC	CASRVRGQGGNEQFF
-	TRBV29-1	TRBJ1-1	-	TGCAGCGTTGCCCATACACACATGAACACTGAAGCTTTCTTT	CSVAHTHMNTEAFF
TRBD1	TRBV7-9	TRBJ1-3	once	TGTGCCAGCAGCTTGAATGTAAGGACAGGGAGCTCTGGAAACACCATATATTTT	CASSLNVRTGSSGNTIYF
TRBD2	TRBV5-1	TRBJ2-7	-	TGCGCCAGCAGCTTGGCCAGCGGGAGGGTTGGGTACGAGCAGTACTTC	CASSLASGRVGYEQYF
-	TRBV6-5	TRBJ1-1	medium-sized	TGTGCCAGCAACTCCAGAAGGGGGGCTCACACTGAAGCTTTCTTT	CASNSRRGAHTEAFF
-	TRBV29-1	TRBJ1-5	-	TGCAGCGTTACGGGGACGGATGGAAATCAGCCCCAGCATTTT	CSVTGTDGNQPQHF
-	TRBV7-2	TRBJ2-2	-	TGTGCCAGCAGGTACCGGGACGCATACACCGGGGAGCTGTTTTTT	CASRYRDAYTGELFF
TRBD2	TRBV7-2	TRBJ2-7	-	TGTGCCAGCAGCTTAGGGGGAACTCTGGGACTAGCGGGATACGAGCAGTACTTC	CASSLGGTLGLAGYEQYF
-	TRBV7-7	TRBJ2-5	-	TGTGCTAGCAGCGAGCGGAGACAGGCCGGGACCCAGTACTTC	CASSERRQAGTQYF
-	TRBV6-1	TRBJ1-2	-	TGTGCCAGCAGTGAGGGACTGGGCTATGGCTACACCTTC	CASSEGLGYGYTF
TRBD2	TRBV27	TRBJ2-2	-	TGTGCCAGCAGTGCTACTAGCGGGAGTTTAACCGGGGAGCTGTTTTTT	CASSATSGSLTGELFF
TRBD1	TRBV19	TRBJ1-2	few	TGTGCCAGTAGTCCCCTGAGGGGGCAAAGGGACTATGGCTACACCTTC	CASSPLRGQRDYGYTF
-	TRBV4-2	TRBJ1-5	-	TGTGCCAGCAGCCAAGATCAAGGGGTGAGCAATCAGCCCCAGCATTTT	CASSQDQGVSNQPQHF
TRBD1	TRBV6-5	TRBJ1-2	-	TGTGCCAGCAGCCGACAGGGATTGCTGGGCTACACCTTC	CASSRQGLLGYTF